This is a list of T cell receptor beta chains from one sample in a study of CD8+CD57+ T cells in acquired aplastic anemia. One entry per CDR3 protein, called by TCRdb with MiXCR from the reads. The sample records approximately 150,000 distinct CDR3 sequences, 71% being singletons. The sample was sorted CD4+, CD8+, or CD8+CD57+ T cells (not recorded which) from PBMCs. Receptors originate from a human donor with aplastic anemia. Each CDR3 is given with its conserved first and last residue. A D gene is named only where the DNA matches it firmly. Expanded clones are given a class, and other clones once, few, many or no size at all.

J,D,size,V,DNA,CDR3
TRBJ2-5,TRBD1,once,TRBV11-1,TGTGCCAGCAGCAGGGGACAGGTCGTAGAGACCCAGTACTTC,CASSRGQVVETQYF
TRBJ2-7,NA,NA,TRBV20-1,TGCAGTGCTGGGTCCGGAGGGTTGTACGAGCAGTACTTC,CSAGSGGLYEQYF
TRBJ2-7,TRBD1,NA,TRBV7-9,TGTGCCAGCAGCCGAGGACAGGGAGGAACCTACGAGCAGTACTTC,CASSRGQGGTYEQYF
TRBJ2-2,NA,few,TRBV7-9,TGTGCCAGCAGCGTCGAAGTGGGAGGGGAGCTGTTTTTT,CASSVEVGGELFF
TRBJ2-7,TRBD1,once,TRBV6-4,TGTGCCAGCAGTGAACCCCCCGGGACAGGTGCCTACGAGCAGTACTTC,CASSEPPGTGAYEQYF
TRBJ2-7,TRBD1,many,TRBV30,TGTGCCTGGAGTGTAGGGACAGGGGCCTACGAGCAGTACTTC,CAWSVGTGAYEQYF
TRBJ1-4,NA,NA,TRBV19,TGTGCCAGTACGGGGCTTAATGAAAAACTGTTTTTT,CASTGLNEKLFF
TRBJ1-3,NA,NA,TRBV2,TGTGCCAGCAGTGGCCAGGACAGCCGAAACACCATATATTTT,CASSGQDSRNTIYF
TRBJ2-3,TRBD2,few,TRBV2,TGTGCCAGCAGTGGAGTTGGCGGGGGGGCCACAGATACGCAGTATTTT,CASSGVGGGATDTQYF
TRBJ2-5,NA,few,TRBV24-1,TGTGCCACCAGAAAGTACCCGGAGGGGTCCAACGGAGAGACCCAGTACTTC,CATRKYPEGSNGETQYF
TRBJ2-1,TRBD2,few,TRBV6-4,TGTGCCAGCAGCGGGACTAGCGGGGGTTTAGATGAGCAGTTCTTC,CASSGTSGGLDEQFF
TRBJ2-7,TRBD1,NA,TRBV7-9,TGTGCCAGCAGCCGCGGGACAGGGGGCCCCTACGAGCAGTACTTC,CASSRGTGGPYEQYF
TRBJ1-1,NA,few,TRBV7-9,TGTGCCAGCAGCTTAGGGCAATACGGTGAAGCTTTCTTT,CASSLGQYGEAFF
TRBJ2-5,NA,NA,TRBV5-1,TGCGCCAGCAGCCCATTCCCTCGAGAGGAAGAGACCCAGTACTTC,CASSPFPREEETQYF
TRBJ2-3,TRBD1,NA,TRBV19,TGTGCCAGTAGTGGGACAGGGGGCTGGGATACGCAGTATTTT,CASSGTGGWDTQYF